This record looks at one T cell receptor beta chain sequence and its context. Its matching antigen is unknown. These data come from a study of T cell responses to AZD1222 COVID-19 vaccine. The study, taken as a whole, reports: With two AZD1222 doses given, Spike-specific TCR breadth and depth both rose. Seropositivity was recorded at baseline in only five to seven AZD1222 recipients.

The V gene end was trimmed by 5 bases and the J gene end by 0 bases; junction bases not matched to a gene: 4. In germline, CDR1 is SGHAT, CDR2 FQNNGV. This CDR3 spans 16 amino acids. The assay was immunoSEQ multiplex PCR, and TCRdb's table has in-frame clones only and misses some. Counted here are under 130,000 clones, 90% occurring once; the ten biggest clones make up about 5%. The clonotype comes from an adult in good health. The chain combines TRBV11-2 with TRBJ2-1; 10 bases agree with TRBD2. The input for sequencing was peripheral blood, taken on day 0 of AZD1222 vaccination. The CDR3 region has the DNA TGTGCCAGCAGCCCTCTAGCGGGGGCCTCCTACAATGAGCAGTTCTTC. It is translated as CASSPLAGASYNEQFF.